These 15 T cell receptor beta chains share one sample of origin, sequenced in a study of control samples from healthy donors and cancer patients. Repertoires were generated with immunoSEQ multiplex PCR, while TCRdb's copy carries only in-frame clones and drops some. This sample has fewer than 200,000 clones, with approximately 90% found just once. Sequencing input: blood. The receptor set was obtained from a man aged 25-40 years in good health.

The chain has TRBV30 and TRBJ1-4; unclear D gene. The CDR3 totals 13 residues. Germline-derived CDR1 and CDR2 are GTSNPN and SVGIG (reference sequence). Trimming stripped 3 bases from V and 3 bases from J, with 8 bases between. The CDR3 sequence: CAWRGSANEKLFF. Here the CDR3 DNA reads TGTGCCTGGAGGGGTTCAGCTAATGAAAAACTGTTTTTT.

The gene calls are TRBV7-2 and TRBJ1-3, with D possibly TRBD1 on 6 matching bases. Germline V gene sequence: CDR1 SGHTA, CDR2 FQGNSA. The CDR3 sequence is 18 residues long. V was cut by 5 bases and J by 0 bases, with 20 bases left in between. The DNA for the CDR3 is TGTGCCAGCAGCCCACGTGCCGGGACAACACTCTCTGGAAACACCATATATTTT. This codes for CASSPRAGTTLSGNTIYF.

The chain joins TRBV3-1 (or the pseudogene TRBV3-2) to TRBJ2-5, with a weak D call TRBD2 (6 bases). Germline V gives CDR1 LGHDT, CDR2 YNNKEL (reference sequence). This CDR3 region has 16 residues. With 4 bases removed from V and 3 bases from J, the gap between germline ends came to 18 bases. CDR3 coding DNA: TGTGCCAGCAGCCCCCTCGACCGGGGGAGAGAAGAGACCCAGTACTTC. Translated: CASSPLDRGREETQYF.

The chain employs TRBV6-2 or TRBV6-3 and TRBJ2-4, with TRBD2 matching over 11 bases. Losses at the gene ends were 5 bases for V and 11 bases for J; bases not matched to a gene: 14. The CDR3 has 16 residues. CDR1 and CDR2 (germline): MNHEY, SVGEGT. CDR3 amino acids: CASSLTTGTSGRVQYF. For the CDR3, the DNA is TGTGCCAGCAGTCTCACCACCGGGACTAGCGGTCGCGTTCAGTACTTC.

This clone was observed once. The chain is built from TRBV14 and TRBJ2-2, with 8 positions matching TRBD2. V was clipped by 4 bases and J by 2 bases; unmatched bases: 12. The CDR3 totals 18 residues. CDR1 and CDR2 (germline): SGHDN, FVKESK. The CDR3 loop is CASSRFLGGGRNTGELFF. DNA of the CDR3: TGTGCCAGCAGCCGATTCCTAGGCGGGGGGCGAAACACCGGGGAGCTGTTTTTT.

The gene calls are TRBV25-1 and TRBJ2-1, with D possibly TRBD2 on 5 matching bases. Looked up from germline, CDR1 is MGHDK and CDR2 is SYGVNS. The CDR3 extends over 13 amino acids. V gave up 6 bases and J gave up 7 bases, with 13 bases separating them. CDR3 sequence: CASSPHKRNEQFF. In DNA, the CDR3 is TGTGCCAGCAGCCCCCATAAGCGGAATGAGCAGTTCTTC.

The chain carries TRBV6-5 and TRBJ1-6, with D maybe TRBD1 (6 bases). V was pared by 6 bases and J by 7 bases, with 16 bases between. CDR3 length equals 15 residues. CDR1 is MNHEY, CDR2 SVGAGI, per germline. CDR3 nucleotides: TGTGCCAGCAGCGGATCTCGGGGGGCCAATTCACCCCTCCACTTT. Its translation is CASSGSRGANSPLHF.

The chain recombines TRBV2 with TRBJ2-5, with 9 bases that match TRBD2. CDR3 length equals 15 residues. CDR1 and CDR2 from the germline V gene are SNHLY and FYNNEI. J was trimmed by 2 bases and V by 6 bases; bases with no gene match: 7. The CDR3 DNA follows: TGTGCCAGCAGGCAGCGGGAGGCCCCGCAAGAGACCCAGTACTTC. It yields the protein CASRQREAPQETQYF.

The V gene is TRBV3-1 (or the pseudogene TRBV3-2), the J gene TRBJ2-7; D ambiguous. Germline CDR1 LGHDT, CDR2 YNNKEL (reference sequence). Trimming removed 1 base from V and 6 bases from J, with 10 bases in between. This CDR3 has 13 amino acids. CDR3 sequence (DNA): TGTGCCAGCAGCCAAGGGAGCGTTGGCGAGCAGTACTTC. Its translation is CASSQGSVGEQYF.

The chain joins TRBV5-1 to TRBJ1-1; D not resolved. Trimming left V 0 bases short and J 4 bases short, with 13 bases between. The CDR3 length is 15 residues. Germline V gene sequence: CDR1 SGHRS, CDR2 YFSETQ. Here the CDR3 DNA reads TGCGCCAGCAGCTTGGCCATCGGGATGTCCACTGAAGCTTTCTTT. Its translation: CASSLAIGMSTEAFF.

The CDR3 protein is CASAKAYEQYF. CDR3 coding DNA: TGTGCCAGCGCCAAGGCGTACGAGCAGTACTTC. V usage is TRBV2 and J usage is TRBJ2-7; D uncertain. With 8 bases removed from V and 4 bases from J, the gap between germline ends came to 9 bases. The CDR3 totals 11 residues. In germline, CDR1 is SNHLY, CDR2 FYNNEI.

The chain combines TRBV12-5 with TRBJ2-3; the D gene is possibly TRBD2 (5 bases). V lost 7 bases, J lost 3 bases, and 20 bases lay in between. The CDR3 loop spans 16 amino acids. Germline V gene sequence: CDR1 LGHNT, CDR2 FRNRAP. The chain's CDR3 is CASAPRVSDRTDTQYF. In DNA form, the CDR3 reads TGTGCTAGTGCTCCCCGGGTTAGCGATCGAACAGATACGCAGTATTTT.

This clone occurred a few times. Here the CDR3 reads CASSSSGQSYEKLFF. In DNA form, the CDR3 reads TGTGCCAGTAGTAGCTCGGGGCAGTCTTATGAAAAACTGTTTTTT. This chain connects TRBV19 to TRBJ1-4; D might be TRBD1 (5 bases). V lost 4 bases to trimming and J lost 6 bases, with 15 bases between them. CDR1 is LNHDA and CDR2 is SQIVND in the germline V gene (reference sequence). This CDR3 comprises 15 residues.

The chain links TRBV7-6 to TRBJ2-2; no firm D call. Per the germline V gene, CDR1 is SGHVS and CDR2 is FNYEAQ. Trimming took off 5 bases at V and 4 bases at J, with 11 bases between the two ends. This CDR3 is built from 14 residues. The CDR3 protein is CASSLKGFTGELFF. Written as DNA, the CDR3 is TGTGCCAGCAGCCTAAAGGGATTCACCGGGGAGCTGTTTTTT.

The chain joins TRBV9 to TRBJ2-3; maybe TRBD2 (7 bases). The CDR3 is 15 amino acids. The V gene lost 3 bases and the J gene lost 4 bases, with 15 bases spanning the gap. Germline V lookup: CDR1 SGDLS, CDR2 YYNGEE. CDR3 nucleotide sequence: TGTGCCAGCAGCGGCCTAAAGGGGGGGCCAGATACGCAGTATTTT. Translation gives CASSGLKGGPDTQYF.